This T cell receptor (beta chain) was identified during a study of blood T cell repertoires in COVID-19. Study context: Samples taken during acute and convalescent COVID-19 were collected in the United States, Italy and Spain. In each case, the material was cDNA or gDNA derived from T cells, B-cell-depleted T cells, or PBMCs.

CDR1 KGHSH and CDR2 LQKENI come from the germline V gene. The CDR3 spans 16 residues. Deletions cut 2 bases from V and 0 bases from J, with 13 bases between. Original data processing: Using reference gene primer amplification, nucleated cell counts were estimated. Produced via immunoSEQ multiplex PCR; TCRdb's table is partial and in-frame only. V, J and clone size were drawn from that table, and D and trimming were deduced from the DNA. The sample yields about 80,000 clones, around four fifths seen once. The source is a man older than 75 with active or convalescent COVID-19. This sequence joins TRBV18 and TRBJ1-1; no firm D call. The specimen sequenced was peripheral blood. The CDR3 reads CASSPESTLLNTEAFF. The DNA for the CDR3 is TGTGCCAGCTCACCAGAATCCACCCTACTGAACACTGAAGCTTTCTTT.